This record covers a single TCR beta chain. As originally analysed: Counts of nucleated cells, estimated from reference gene primer amplification, were obtained. Produced via immunoSEQ multiplex PCR; TCRdb's table is partial and in-frame only. The DNA gave D and trimming, while V, J and clone size come from that table. The sample shows around 170,000 clones, roughly four fifths of them seen only once. The CDR3 loop spans 17 amino acids. Looked up from germline, CDR1 is MGHRA and CDR2 is YSYEKL. The J segment lost 2 bases and the V segment lost 0 bases, leaving 8 bases of the junction unmatched. This sample stems from a study of blood T cell repertoires in COVID-19. Background on the study: Italy, Spain and the United States were the sources of the convalescent and acute COVID-19 samples. From T cells, B-cell-depleted T cells, or PBMCs came the material, which was cDNA or gDNA.

The chain carries TRBV4-1 and TRBJ2-3; the match to TRBD2 covers 7 bases. The TCR sequence derives from a woman aged 35 to 49 with acute or convalescent COVID-19. What was sequenced was peripheral blood. This chain's CDR3 is CASSQESSGVNTDTQYF. The DNA of the CDR3 is TGCGCCAGCAGCCAAGAGTCTAGCGGAGTTAACACAGATACGCAGTATTTT.